The rows below give T cell receptor beta chains drawn from one sample of a study of blood T cell repertoires in COVID-19. The repertoire was sequenced with immunoSEQ multiplex PCR; TCRdb's copy has only in-frame clones and lacks some. In the table there are 200,000 or so clones, around four fifths of which are singletons. The sample taken for sequencing was peripheral blood. The receptors derive from a woman aged 65 to 85 with active or convalescent COVID-19. Both conserved end residues are part of each CDR3. A D gene is named only where the DNA matches it firmly. Only some rows state a clone size, as once, few, many or a class for expanded clones.

d_gene	v_gene	abundance	j_gene	CDR3aa	CDR3nt
NA	TRBV11-2	NA	TRBJ1-3	CASSLAAGAGNTIYF	TGTGCCAGCAGCTTAGCCGCAGGGGCTGGAAACACCATATATTTT
NA	TRBV7-9	NA	TRBJ1-3	CASSLSGNTIYF	TGTGCCAGCAGCCTCTCTGGAAACACCATATATTTT
TRBD1	TRBV2	NA	TRBJ1-2	CASLTGGKNYGYTF	TGTGCCAGCCTAACAGGGGGCAAGAACTATGGCTACACCTTC
NA	TRBV11-2	once	TRBJ2-7	CASSLVPHRASYEQYF	TGTGCCAGCAGCTTAGTACCCCATCGAGCGTCCTACGAGCAGTACTTC
TRBD1	TRBV7-3	NA	TRBJ1-2	CASSPSRDSPYGYTF	TGTGCCAGCAGCCCCTCCCGGGACAGCCCGTATGGCTACACCTTC
TRBD1	TRBV9	NA	TRBJ2-1	CASSANRDRVYNEQFF	TGTGCCAGCAGCGCGAACCGGGACAGGGTCTACAATGAGCAGTTCTTC
TRBD1	TRBV5-1	NA	TRBJ2-7	CASRDTLTGGEQYF	TGCGCCAGCAGGGACACCCTAACAGGGGGCGAGCAGTACTTC
NA	TRBV9	NA	TRBJ2-3	CASSAGQRGDTQYF	TGTGCCAGCAGCGCGGGCCAACGGGGAGATACGCAGTATTTT
NA	TRBV14	NA	TRBJ2-7	CASSRITSYEQYF	TGTGCCAGCAGCCGAATTACTTCCTACGAGCAGTACTTC
TRBD2	TRBV20-1	NA	TRBJ2-3	CSASSATSSTDTQYF	TGCAGTGCTAGTTCCGCGACTAGCTCTACAGATACGCAGTATTTT
TRBD2	TRBV5-4	NA	TRBJ2-2	CASSRSGRGNGELFF	TGTGCCAGCAGCCGGAGCGGGAGGGGAAACGGGGAGCTGTTTTTT
NA	TRBV2	NA	TRBJ2-7	CASTAEGGSSYEQYF	TGTGCCAGCACCGCGGAGGGTGGGTCCTCCTACGAGCAGTACTTC
TRBD1	TRBV2	NA	TRBJ2-7	CASNLQGNLREQYF	TGTGCCAGCAATTTACAGGGGAACCTACGCGAGCAGTACTTC
TRBD2	TRBV11-2	NA	TRBJ2-3	CASSPTLSGSNTDTQYF	TGTGCCAGCAGCCCAACCCTTAGCGGGAGTAACACAGATACGCAGTATTTT
NA	TRBV5-1	NA	TRBJ2-3	CASSHSGSSTDTQYF	TGCGCCAGCAGCCATAGCGGTTCAAGCACAGATACGCAGTATTTT
TRBD1	TRBV18	NA	TRBJ2-3	CASSPQGQARTDTQYF	TGTGCCAGCTCACCTCAGGGACAGGCCCGCACAGATACGCAGTATTTT
NA	TRBV6-1	NA	TRBJ2-7	CASSDEYVHEQYF	TGTGCCAGCAGTGATGAGTACGTCCACGAGCAGTACTTC
NA	TRBV6-5	NA	TRBJ1-3	CASSSPQFSGNTIYF	TGTGCCAGCAGTTCCCCACAATTCTCTGGAAACACCATATATTTT
TRBD2	TRBV2	NA	TRBJ2-1	CASRVQAGVYEQFF	TGTGCCAGCAGGGTACAAGCGGGAGTATATGAGCAGTTCTTC
TRBD2	TRBV4-1	NA	TRBJ2-7	CASSQDQTSGPIYEQYF	TGCGCCAGCAGCCAAGATCAGACTAGCGGTCCGATCTACGAGCAGTACTTC
NA	TRBV7-9	NA	TRBJ1-1	CASSLSQHTEAFF	TGTGCCAGCAGCTTGTCACAGCACACTGAAGCTTTCTTT
TRBD2	TRBV15	few	TRBJ2-7	CATSGSSGISGYEQYF	TGTGCCACCAGCGGCTCTAGCGGGATAAGTGGGTACGAGCAGTACTTC
TRBD1	TRBV2	once	TRBJ1-5	CASSVEQGGNQPQHF	TGTGCCAGCAGTGTCGAGCAGGGGGGCAATCAGCCCCAGCATTTT
NA	TRBV18	NA	TRBJ2-2	CASSPKREAGELFF	TGTGCCAGCTCACCAAAGAGGGAAGCCGGGGAGCTGTTTTTT
NA	TRBV7-2	NA	TRBJ1-4	CASSLAGGKEKLFF	TGTGCCAGCAGCTTAGCTGGAGGTAAAGAAAAACTGTTTTTT
NA	TRBV19	NA	TRBJ2-1	CASSPEAGFYNEQFF	TGTGCCAGTAGTCCTGAGGCAGGGTTCTACAATGAGCAGTTCTTC
NA	TRBV15	once	TRBJ1-5	CATSRGRQANQPQHF	TGTGCCACCAGCAGAGGTAGACAGGCAAATCAGCCCCAGCATTTT
TRBD2	TRBV19	NA	TRBJ2-3	CASSLGLAGGSSTDTQYF	TGTGCCAGTAGCCTCGGACTAGCGGGAGGGTCTAGCACAGATACGCAGTATTTT
TRBD2	TRBV5-6	NA	TRBJ2-2	CASSSILPGLAGNTGELFF	TGTGCCAGCAGCTCCATACTCCCGGGACTAGCGGGAAACACCGGGGAGCTGTTTTTT
NA	TRBV6-5	NA	TRBJ2-1	CASSHRYNEQFF	TGTGCCAGCAGTCACAGATACAATGAGCAGTTCTTC
NA	TRBV6-2/TRBV6-3	NA	TRBJ2-7	CASSYSTGYEQYF	TGTGCCAGCAGTTACTCGACGGGCTACGAGCAGTACTTC